The TCR beta chain under discussion was sequenced for a study of control samples from healthy donors and cancer patients. The sample holds one count of this clone. Sequencing was performed with immunoSEQ multiplex PCR; in TCRdb, only in-frame clones are kept and a portion is missing. The sample includes tens of thousands of clones, 94% of them seen just once. CDR1 and CDR2 (germline): SGDLS, YYNGEE. The CDR3 contains 14 residues. Trimming pared 3 bases from V and 3 bases from J, leaving 10 bases between. This clonotype originated in a woman aged 30 to 39 in good health. The chain joins TRBV9 to TRBJ1-5, with D possibly being TRBD1 (6 bases). The sequenced sample was blood. The CDR3 DNA reads TGTGCCAGCAGCGAACAGGGTATCAATCAGCCCCAGCATTTT. It specifies CASSEQGINQPQHF. Full variable domain (outside the CDR3, taken from reference TRBV9 and TRBJ1-5): DSGVTQTPKHLITATGQRVTLRCSPRSGDLSVYWYQQSLDQGLQFLIQYYNGEERAKGNILERFSAQQFPDLHSELNLSSLELGDSALYFCASSEQGINQPQHFGDGTRLSIL.